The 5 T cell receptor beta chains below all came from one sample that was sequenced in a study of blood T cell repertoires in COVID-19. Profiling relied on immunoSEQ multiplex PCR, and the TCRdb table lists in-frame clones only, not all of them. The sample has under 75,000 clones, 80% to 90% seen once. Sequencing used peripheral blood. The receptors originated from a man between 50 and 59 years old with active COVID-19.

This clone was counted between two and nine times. The CDR3 region is CASSYARGSYEQYF. The CDR3 DNA reads as TGTGCCAGCAGTTACGCGAGAGGGTCCTACGAGCAGTACTTC. The rearrangement joins TRBV6-6 to TRBJ2-7, with D possibly TRBD2 on 5 matching bases. CDR1 and CDR2 (germline): MNHNY, SVGAGI (reference sequence). Deletions cut 2 bases from V and 1 base from J, with 9 bases between. The CDR3 covers 14 residues.

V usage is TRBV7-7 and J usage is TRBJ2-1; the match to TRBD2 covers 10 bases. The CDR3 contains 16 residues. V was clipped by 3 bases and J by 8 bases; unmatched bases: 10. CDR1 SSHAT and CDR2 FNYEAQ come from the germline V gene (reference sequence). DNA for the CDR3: TGTGCCAGCAGCTTGCGGTCTAGCGGGGGAGTCGATGAGCAGTTCTTC. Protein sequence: CASSLRSSGGVDEQFF.

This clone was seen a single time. The chain's CDR3 is CAWSVGQGDTGELFF. For the CDR3, the DNA is TGTGCCTGGAGTGTAGGGCAGGGGGACACCGGGGAGCTGTTTTTT. This chain connects TRBV30 to TRBJ2-2; TRBD1 matches at 7 bases. Germline assignment: CDR1 GTSNPN and CDR2 SVGIG (reference sequence). V lost 0 bases, J lost 3 bases, and 4 bases stayed unmatched. The CDR3 loop spans 15 amino acids. Drawing the rest from reference TRBV30 and TRBJ2-2, the complete variable domain is SQTIHQWPATLVQPVGSPLSLECTVEGTSNPNLYWYRQAAGRGLQLLFYSVGIGQISSEVPQNLSASRPQDRQFILSSKKLLLSDSGFYLCAWSVGQGDTGELFFGEGSRLTVL.

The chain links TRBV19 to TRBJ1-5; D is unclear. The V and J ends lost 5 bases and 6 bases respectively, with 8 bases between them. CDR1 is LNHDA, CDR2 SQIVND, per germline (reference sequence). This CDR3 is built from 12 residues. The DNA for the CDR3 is TGTGCCAGTAGTGAGGGTAGTCAGCCCCAGCATTTT. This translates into CASSEGSQPQHF.

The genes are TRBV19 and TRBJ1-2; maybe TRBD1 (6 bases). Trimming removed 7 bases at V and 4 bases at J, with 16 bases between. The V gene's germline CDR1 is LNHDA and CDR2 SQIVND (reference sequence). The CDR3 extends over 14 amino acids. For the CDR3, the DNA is TGTGCCAGTACCACCAATCAGGGGTTCTATGGCTACACCTTC. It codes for CASTTNQGFYGYTF.